Listed here are 22 T cell receptor beta chains from one sample, sequenced in a study of shared clonotypes between healthy human individuals. The table came from immunoSEQ multiplex PCR; TCRdb's copy has only in-frame clones and leaves some out. The sample has 600,000 to 750,000 clones, about 90% seen once. The specimen was memory CD8+ T cells from PBMCs. Subset in this sample: CD45RO+ cells pooled with CCR7-negative TemRA cells. The receptors stem from a man between 18 and 29 years old in good health. Some clones in this sample may be carry-over from other donors' samples.

This chain joins TRBV9 and TRBJ2-1; no definite D call. The V gene's germline CDR1 is SGDLS and CDR2 YYNGEE. The V end was cut by 3 bases, the J end by 8 bases, with 12 bases between. The CDR3 extends over 13 amino acids. CDR3 sequence (DNA): TGTGCCAGCAGCGCGGACCCACCGTATGAGCAGTTCTTC. As protein: CASSADPPYEQFF.

This clone was seen a single time. This chain connects TRBV4-3 to TRBJ2-2; D not certain. Germline loops: CDR1 LGHNA, CDR2 YSLEER. This CDR3 comprises 16 residues. Trimming left V 0 bases short and J 4 bases short, with 12 bases between. CDR3 in amino acids: CASSQDSGSVTGELFF. The CDR3 nucleotides read TGCGCCAGCAGCCAAGATTCTGGGTCGGTCACCGGGGAGCTGTTTTTT.

V and J are TRBV4-1 and TRBJ1-5; tentative D call: TRBD1 (5 bases). This CDR3 contains 15 residues. CDR1 is MGHRA and CDR2 is YSYEKL in the germline V gene. Trimming pared 1 base from V and 0 bases from J, leaving 7 bases between. CDR3: CASSQAGNSNQPQHF. The DNA of the CDR3 is TGCGCCAGCAGCCAAGCAGGGAATAGCAATCAGCCCCAGCATTTT.

The V and J genes are TRBV2 and TRBJ2-5; the D is unclear. The V gene's germline CDR1 is SNHLY and CDR2 FYNNEI. The CDR3 loop spans 15 amino acids. Between the trimmed V and J ends, which lost 0 bases and 2 bases, there was a span of 10 bases. CDR3 bases: TGTGCCAGCAGTGAAGCGGGGATGACACAAGAGACCCAGTACTTC. Protein product: CASSEAGMTQETQYF.

The CDR3: CASSPARLAGVGDTDTQYF. Written as DNA, the CDR3 is TGTGCCAGCAGCCCAGCTAGACTAGCGGGAGTGGGAGACACAGATACGCAGTATTTT. The rearrangement uses TRBV7-8 and TRBJ2-3; 12 bases match TRBD2. Trimming took 5 bases from V and 2 from J; bases not matched to a gene: 14. The germline V gene has CDR1 SGHVS and CDR2 FQNEAQ. This CDR3 spans 19 amino acids.

CDR3 sequence: CASSQPPAGTSGRETQYF. As DNA, the CDR3 is TGTGCCAGCAGCCAACCCCCCGCCGGGACTAGCGGGAGAGAGACCCAGTACTTC. This rearrangement joins TRBV4-2 to TRBJ2-5; TRBD2 aligns across 14 bases. The germline V gene has CDR1 LGHNA and CDR2 YNFKEQ. J was trimmed by 4 bases and V by 2 bases; bases with no gene match: 9. The CDR3 spans 18 residues.

CDR3 sequence: CASSLRQGATDTQYF. The CDR3 DNA is TGTGCCAGCAGCCTCCGGCAGGGGGCTACAGATACGCAGTATTTT. The chain is built from TRBV7-9 and TRBJ2-3, with 8 bases aligning to TRBD1. CDR1 SEHNR and CDR2 FQNEAQ come from the germline V gene (reference sequence). V lost 5 bases to trimming and J lost 3 bases; unmatched junction nucleotides: 7. This CDR3 contains 15 residues.

Comments on this clone: The identical CDR3 is also encoded by other nucleotide sequences in the sample. The rearrangement uses TRBV27 and TRBJ2-7; no reliable D call. V dropped 5 bases and J dropped 0 bases, with 8 bases sitting between them. This CDR3 comprises 13 residues. Germline lookup yields CDR1 MNHEY and CDR2 SMNVEV (reference sequence). CDR3 nucleotide sequence: TGTGCCAGCAGTCCCGGAAGCTCCTACGAGCAGTACTTC. Protein: CASSPGSSYEQYF.

In DNA form, the CDR3 reads TGTGCCAGCAGTTTCGGGACCCCTGATGGCTACACCTTC. Residues: CASSFGTPDGYTF. The chain employs TRBV7-9 and TRBJ1-2; perhaps TRBD1 as D (5 bases). The CDR3 is 13 residues long. The germline gives CDR1 SEHNR, CDR2 FQNEAQ (reference sequence). Trimming took off 6 bases at V and 6 bases at J, with 14 bases between the two ends.

The chain carries TRBV5-1 and TRBJ2-1; the match to TRBD2 covers 11 bases. The CDR3 extends over 17 amino acids. Looked up from germline, CDR1 is SGHRS and CDR2 is YFSETQ. V dropped 0 bases and J dropped 6; count of bases not matched to a gene: 8. The CDR3 sequence is CASSLALAGGPGNEQFF. The CDR3 coding sequence is TGCGCCAGCAGCTTGGCGCTAGCGGGAGGCCCTGGCAATGAGCAGTTCTTC.

Concerning this clone: This sample includes further DNA sequences coding for the same CDR3. This chain links TRBV27 with TRBJ2-1; TRBD2 matches at 12 bases. V was pared by 9 bases and J by 7 bases, with 4 bases of the junction left unmatched. Per the germline V gene, CDR1 is MNHEY and CDR2 is SMNVEV (reference sequence). The CDR3 spans 13 residues. This CDR3 is CASRLAGENEQFF. In DNA form, the CDR3 reads TGTGCCAGTAGACTAGCGGGAGAAAATGAGCAGTTCTTC.

The chain links TRBV4-1 to TRBJ1-2, with TRBD1 matching 8 bases. This CDR3 is 15 amino acids long. The V gene end was trimmed by 5 bases and the J gene end by 0 bases; junction bases not matched to a gene: 5. Germline loops: CDR1 MGHRA, CDR2 YSYEKL. The CDR3 region is CASSNRQGSNYGYTF. In DNA, the CDR3 is TGCGCCAGCAGCAATAGACAGGGGTCTAACTATGGCTACACCTTC.

J is TRBJ1-4 and V is TRBV18; a possible D gene is TRBD1 (6 bases). Germline CDR1 reads KGHSH; CDR2 reads LQKENI. Trimming took 3 bases from V and 5 from J, leaving 16 bases between them. There are 16 residues in the CDR3. The CDR3 spells CASSPTRDTSNEKLFF. DNA for the CDR3: TGTGCCAGCTCACCGACCCGGGACACTTCAAATGAAAAACTGTTTTTT.

The chain has TRBV28 and TRBJ1-2, with D perhaps matching TRBD1 (5 bases). Germline V gene data show CDR1 as MDHEN and CDR2 as SYDVKM. Trimming took off 7 bases at V and 8 bases at J, with 23 bases between the two ends. The CDR3 has 15 amino acids. CDR3 residues: CASIVLEGSSQGYTF. The CDR3 coding sequence is TGTGCCAGCATAGTCCTGGAGGGGAGCTCCCAAGGCTACACCTTC.

This chain links TRBV7-3 with TRBJ2-5; D may be TRBD1 (5 bases). This CDR3 has 13 amino acids. V lost 2 bases to trimming and J lost 5 bases, with 9 bases between them. The germline CDR1 and CDR2 sequences are SGHTA and FQGTGA. The CDR3 is CASSLARDETQYF. In DNA form, the CDR3 reads TGTGCCAGCAGCTTAGCCAGGGATGAGACCCAGTACTTC.

This chain joins TRBV28 and TRBJ2-7, with a weak D call TRBD1 (5 bases). Deletions cut 4 bases from V and 4 bases from J, with 14 bases between. CDR3 length: 14 amino acids. The germline V gene has CDR1 MDHEN and CDR2 SYDVKM. The CDR3: CASSSYIRVYEQYF. The CDR3 region has the DNA TGTGCCAGCAGTTCCTACATCAGGGTGTACGAGCAGTACTTC.

The V call is TRBV7-3, the J call TRBJ2-7; TRBD2 is a possible D gene (5 bases). The CDR3 has 13 amino acids. Germline CDR1 reads SGHTA; CDR2 reads FQGTGA. Trimming shortened V by 5 bases and J by 7 bases, and 15 bases separated the two germline ends. The CDR3 protein is CASSPGIGAEQYF. In DNA, the CDR3 is TGTGCCAGCAGCCCCGGGATTGGCGCTGAGCAGTACTTC.

The chain combines TRBV5-5 with TRBJ2-5; TRBD1 is a possible D gene (6 bases). Trimming removed 3 bases from V and 1 base from J, with 10 bases in between. Germline CDR1 is SGHKS and CDR2 is YYEKEE (reference sequence). This CDR3 contains 14 residues. The DNA for the CDR3 is TGTGCCAGCAGCTCCGGACAGAGCCAAGAGACCCAGTACTTC. Translated: CASSSGQSQETQYF. The full variable domain, with the rest looked up from reference TRBV5-5 and TRBJ2-5, is DAGVTQSPTHLIKTRGQQVTLRCSPISGHKSVSWYQQVLGQGPQFIFQYYEKEERGRGNFPDRFSARQFPNYSSELNVNALLLGDSALYLCASSSGQSQETQYFGPGTRLLVL.

This clone has just one count. This chain uses TRBV27 with TRBJ1-1; D unclear. V gave up 1 base and J gave up 1 base, with 16 bases separating them. CDR3 length: 17 amino acids. Germline loops: CDR1 MNHEY, CDR2 SMNVEV (reference sequence). CDR3 region: CASSLFPRAVANTEAFF. The CDR3 DNA follows: TGTGCCAGCAGTTTATTTCCTCGGGCAGTTGCGAACACTGAAGCTTTCTTT.

The J gene is TRBJ2-1, the V gene TRBV29-1, with 7 bases aligning to TRBD1. This CDR3 is 16 amino acids long. The V and J ends lost 7 bases and 2 bases, in that order; junction bases with no gene match: 14. Germline V gene lookup returns CDR1 SQVTM and CDR2 ANQGSEA. CDR3 loop: CSAGEDRVVAYNEQFF. CDR3 DNA: TGCAGCGCCGGAGAAGACAGGGTTGTTGCCTACAATGAGCAGTTCTTC.

V is TRBV9 and J is TRBJ1-1, with 10 bases lining up with TRBD1. The trim removed 0 bases at V and 0 bases at J, leaving 8 bases unmatched. This CDR3 has 18 residues. Germline-derived CDR1 and CDR2 are SGDLS and YYNGEE. This chain's CDR3 is CASSVGDRGRLMNTEAFF. CDR3 bases: TGTGCCAGCAGCGTAGGGGACAGGGGAAGGCTCATGAACACTGAAGCTTTCTTT.

This clone was recorded a few times. The genes are TRBV5-1 and TRBJ1-1; no clear D gene. The CDR3 is 14 amino acids. Trimming took off 4 bases at V and 0 bases at J, with 10 bases between the two ends. CDR1 is SGHRS, CDR2 YFSETQ, per germline. The CDR3 sequence: CASSLARLNTEAFF. The CDR3 nucleotides read TGCGCCAGCAGCCTGGCCCGCCTGAACACTGAAGCTTTCTTT.